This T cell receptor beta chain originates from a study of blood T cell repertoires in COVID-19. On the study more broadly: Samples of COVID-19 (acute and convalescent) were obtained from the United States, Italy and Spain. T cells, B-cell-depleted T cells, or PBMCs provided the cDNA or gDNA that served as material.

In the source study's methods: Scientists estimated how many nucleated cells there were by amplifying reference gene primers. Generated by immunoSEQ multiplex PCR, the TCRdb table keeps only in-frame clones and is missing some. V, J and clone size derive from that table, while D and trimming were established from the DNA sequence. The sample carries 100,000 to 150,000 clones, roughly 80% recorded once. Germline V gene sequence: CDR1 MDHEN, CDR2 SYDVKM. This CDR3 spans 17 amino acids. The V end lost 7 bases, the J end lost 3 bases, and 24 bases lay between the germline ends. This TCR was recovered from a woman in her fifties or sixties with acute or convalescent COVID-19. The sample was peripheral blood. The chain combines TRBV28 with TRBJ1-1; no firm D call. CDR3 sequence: CASISSGGNVFYTEAFF. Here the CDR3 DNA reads TGTGCCAGCATCTCCTCCGGAGGCAACGTGTTTTACACTGAAGCTTTCTTT.